This T cell receptor (beta chain) emerged from a study of cytomegalovirus exposure and HLA in healthy donors. The PCR made use of 60 Vbeta and 13 Jbeta primers. Original data processing: The authors later counted roughly 79 million unique TCR beta chains, approximately 10 million of them shared. Assay used: immunoSEQ multiplex PCR; TCRdb lists only in-frame clones, some missing. The DNA was the basis for D and trimming; V, J and clone size are from that table. The sample lists around 20,000 clones, 70% to 85% occurring once. Germline V gives CDR1 SGHTA, CDR2 FQGTGA. V lost 7 bases, J lost 4 bases, and 7 bases stayed unmatched. The CDR3 is 14 amino acids. On this clone itself: What it binds is not known.

Broader study findings: The study recorded about 160 TCR beta chains that were cytomegalovirus-associated. 87-base-pair reads could not separate some V segments, including TRBV6-2 and TRBV6-3.

The sample comprised PBMCs. The V and J genes are TRBV7-3 and TRBJ2-3; 8 bases are a match to TRBD2. The source of this sequence is a human donor in good health. Here the CDR3 reads CASKRASGSDTQYF. As DNA, the CDR3 is TGTGCCAGCAAAAGGGCTAGCGGGTCAGATACGCAGTATTTT.